This T cell receptor beta chain was found in a study of blood T cells in healthy people across ages (dated by TCRdb to 2015 to 2017). At the level of the whole study: In model experiments, template switching captured roughly one uniquely barcoded TCR beta cDNA molecule for every two T cells. To avoid experimental bias, donors of different ages were spread randomly across the sequencing lanes. To track age-related changes in TCR beta repertoire diversity, the study relied on deep sequencing normalized with unique cDNA molecular identifiers. Four age groups were formed from the donors: young (average roughly 16 years), middle-aged (approximately 42), aged (roughly 59) and long-lived (about 80). The study analyzed two additional independent replicas of 1 million unique cDNA reads from the same blood draw for two donors, one aged 18 to 30 and one aged 80 or older. The study at large found these results: Observed TCR beta diversity correlated strongly with the percentage of naive T cells measured by flow cytometry. Observed TCR beta diversity per million T cells fell roughly linearly with age, and a significant reduction was already apparent by age around 39. Compared with the aged group, more naive CD4+ T cells, fewer expanded clones and increased TCR diversity were shown by the long-lived group, suggesting age selection. Estimates of total diversity based on one million sequenced T cells were regarded as lower bounds and as underestimates. Because donor CMV infection status was unknown, age-related changes in expanded clonotypes were potentially confounded. Bulk unsorted PBMC profiling prevented conclusive comparison of naive and antigen-experienced compartments.

The CDR3 runs 15 residues from the cysteine to the phenylalanine. Only the CDR3 portion is preserved as DNA: 45 bases, with reading frame beginning at the first base. Trimming removed 5 bases from V and 2 bases from J, leaving 15 bases between the germline ends. CDR1 and CDR2, looked up from the germline V gene, are MDHEN and SYDVKM. The library relied on 5' RACE. The data were produced on an Illumina HiSeq 2500. A second PCR of roughly 7 to 11 cycles was performed with a sample-barcoded 5' primer and a J-beta primer mix. A unique molecular identifier was introduced onto each TCR beta cDNA molecule by a template-switch 5' adaptor carrying 12 random nucleotides. Each sample yielded at least 2.5 million CDR3-containing paired-end reads. First-strand cDNA synthesis was performed from all RNA using the Mint cDNA synthesis kit, with priming by a TRBC-specific oligonucleotide. All cDNA was treated with uracil-DNA glycosylase and then went through a first 18-cycle PCR with the universal primers M1SS and BC2_uni_R. The study's own analysis went as follows. For normalization, 1 million high-quality reads were randomly selected from each sample, with every read carrying a distinct molecular identifier. Instead of being binned into consensus sequences, reads that shared molecular identifiers were thrown out. MiTCR, with a Q25 quality threshold and the strictest error-elimination algorithm, was used for CDR3 identification, clonotype clustering and error correction. A nonparametric unseen species model with Euler transformation was used to estimate a lower bound on total TCR beta diversity. TCRdb trimmed the raw reads at Q25, called clones with MiXCR and kept productive beta chains. Merged by CDR3 protein, the rows form single entries marked with the most common genes and DNA. These V and J calls rely on TCRdb rather than the paper's analysis. Counted in this sample were some 900,000 distinct CDR3 sequences; about 44% of them appeared once. Under 15% of the sample belongs to the ten largest clones.

The donors were roughly 40 Caucasian individuals from Russia, aged about 6 to 100 years, who were systemically healthy. Each donor gave 9 to 10 milliliters of peripheral blood, collected into EDTA-treated Vacutainer tubes. PBMCs were isolated by Ficoll-Paque density-gradient centrifugation, with at least 6 million obtained per sample. Trizol reagent was used to extract total RNA from the PBMCs, yielding at least 6 micrograms per sample. Naive CD45RAhigh/CD27high T cell percentages were measured by flow cytometry on a PBMC aliquot from every donor. Points on this clonotype: The antigen it recognizes is unknown. Qualities for individual bases were not recorded, and no much larger clone is one base off.

The sequence is built from TRBV28 and TRBJ1-1; too little of a D gene remains to name it. Sequencing was carried out using blood. The TCR comes from a young man in good health. The CDR3 protein is CASSPPGGFNTEAFF. The DNA sequence follows: TGTGCCAGCAGTCCTCCGGGAGGGTTCAACACTGAAGCTTTCTTT.